This T cell receptor beta chain was sequenced in a study of response to subunit inactivated influenza vaccine. Study-wide results and limits: The authors suggested that every seasonal influenza vaccination recruits few new T cells.

This clonotype was counted at least ten times. Its cognate antigen is unknown. This CDR3 spans 17 amino acids. Germline loops: CDR1 SQVTM, CDR2 ANQGSEA. V gave up 0 bases and J gave up 2 bases; unmatched junction bases: 6. Each CDR3 protein is one row after TCRdb ran MiXCR on the RT-PCR reads. The sample holds around 850,000 distinct CDR3 sequences, 18% seen once. The material sequenced was PBMCs from blood, taken roughly 5 days after vaccination. The TCR was taken from a man in his fifties or sixties who received an inactivated influenza vaccine. This sequence joins TRBV29-1 and TRBJ2-6; 8 bases line up with TRBD2. The CDR3 region has the DNA TGCAGCGTTGAAGATCGGGGGGGGCAAGCTGGGGCCAACGTCCTGACTTTC. Protein sequence: CSVEDRGGQAGANVLTF.